These 22 T cell receptor beta chains were sequenced from one sample in a study of cytomegalovirus exposure and HLA in healthy donors. The study ran its PCR with 60 Vbeta and 13 Jbeta primers. Using immunoSEQ multiplex PCR, the repertoire was profiled, and TCRdb retains in-frame clones only, with some absent. This sample has over 100,000 clones, with around 80% found just once. Material for sequencing was PBMCs. Receptor source: a female donor in good health and CMV-seropositive.

This clone was detected only a few times. This sequence joins TRBV28 and TRBJ2-1; 8 bases are shared with TRBD2. The CDR3 runs to 15 residues. Germline V lookup: CDR1 MDHEN, CDR2 SYDVKM. V dropped 6 bases and J dropped 6; count of bases not matched to a gene: 10. The DNA for the CDR3 is TGTGCCAGCAGCACTCCGGGACTAGGAGTCAATGAGCAGTTCTTC. This sequence encodes CASSTPGLGVNEQFF.

The chain joins TRBV7-9 to TRBJ1-5, with 9 nucleotides matching TRBD1. This CDR3 has 14 residues. Germline V gives CDR1 SEHNR, CDR2 FQNEAQ (reference sequence). V gave up 5 bases and J gave up 7 bases; unmatched junction bases: 6. The CDR3 region is CASSQMGQGQPQHF. The CDR3 nucleotides are TGTGCCAGCAGCCAAATGGGACAGGGCCAGCCCCAGCATTTT.

Only a few counts were recorded for this clone. V gene TRBV7-9 combines with J gene TRBJ2-7, with TRBD1 matching 7 bases. Germline values: CDR1 SEHNR, CDR2 FQNEAQ (reference sequence). The CDR3 is 14 residues long. Trimming cost V 5 bases and J 2 bases; bases outside gene matches: 6. CDR3 nucleotides: TGTGCCAGCAGCCCTGGCACAGGGGCCTACGAGCAGTACTTC. Its protein product is CASSPGTGAYEQYF. Based on the CDR3 plus reference TRBV7-9 and TRBJ2-7, the full variable domain is DTGVSQNPRHKITKRGQNVTFRCDPISEHNRLYWYRQTLGQGPEFLTYFQNEAQLEKSRLLSDRFSAERPKGSFSTLEIQRTEQGDSAMYLCASSPGTGAYEQYFGPGTRLTVT.

In its sample, this clone was seen a few times. The V and J genes are TRBV5-1 and TRBJ2-1, with 11 bases fitting TRBD2. J gave up 5 bases and V 4 bases, and 8 bases lay outside the gene matches. The germline CDR1 and CDR2 sequences are SGHRS and YFSETQ. The CDR3 contains 16 residues. DNA for the CDR3: TGCGCCAGCAGCCGAGGAGGGACTAGCGGCGACAATGAGCAGTTCTTC. It specifies CASSRGGTSGDNEQFF.

This chain joins TRBV11-2 and TRBJ1-3; 7 positions agree with TRBD1. Germline V gene sequence: CDR1 SGHAT, CDR2 FQNNGV. Trimming cost V 3 bases and J 4 bases; bases outside gene matches: 9. CDR3 length: 16 residues. The CDR3 loop is CASSLPRSRGGNTIYF. For the CDR3, the DNA is TGTGCCAGCAGCTTGCCCAGGAGCAGGGGGGGAAACACCATATATTTT. Looking up the rest from reference TRBV11-2 and TRBJ1-3 gives the full variable domain: EAGVAQSPRYKIIEKRQSVAFWCNPISGHATLYWYQQILGQGPKLLIQFQNNGVVDDSQLPKDRFSAERLKGVDSTLKIQPAKLEDSAVYLCASSLPRSRGGNTIYFGEGSWLTVV.

The CDR3 is CASRTSGGANTGELFF. The CDR3 region has the DNA TGTGCCAGCAGGACTAGCGGGGGGGCGAACACCGGGGAGCTGTTTTTT. The chain recombines TRBV5-4 with TRBJ2-2, with TRBD2 identical over 14 bases. The J segment lost 0 bases and the V segment lost 5 bases, leaving 0 bases of the junction unmatched. The CDR3 contains 16 residues. CDR1 is SGHNT, CDR2 YYREEE, per germline (reference sequence).

This clone was found once. One end of the junction fails to match germline, which may point to a read error. This chain joins TRBV7-9 and TRBJ2-2; TRBD1 matches at 11 bases. CDR3 length: 15 residues. The germline V gene encodes CDR1 SEHNR and CDR2 FQNEAQ (reference sequence). The CDR3 sequence is CSSSSGTGGTGELFF. CDR3 bases: TGTTCCAGCAGCTCCGGGACAGGGGGCACCGGGGAGCTGTTTTTT.

About this clone: Other DNA sequences within the sample encode an identical CDR3. This sequence joins TRBV5-1 and TRBJ2-1, with 7 bases lining up with TRBD2. J lost 0 bases, V lost 3 bases, and 9 bases had no gene match. Germline values: CDR1 SGHRS, CDR2 YFSETQ. The CDR3 runs to 17 residues. CDR3 region: CASSSRSSGNSYNEQFF. In DNA, the CDR3 is TGCGCCAGCAGCTCGCGATCGAGCGGGAACTCCTACAATGAGCAGTTCTTC.

The chain couples TRBV6-4 to TRBJ2-3; maybe TRBD2 (6 bases). Germline V CDR1 and CDR2: MRHNA, SNTAGT. V gave up 0 bases and J gave up 2 bases, with 12 bases separating them. The CDR3 consists of 16 residues. The CDR3 region is CASSDSNSGDTDTQYF. In nucleotides, the CDR3 is TGTGCCAGCAGTGACTCGAATAGCGGTGACACAGATACGCAGTATTTT.

The sample holds a few counts of this clone. V is TRBV6-5 and J is TRBJ2-7; D possibly corresponds to TRBD1 (5 bases). Trimming removed 5 bases at V and 3 bases at J, with 17 bases between. This CDR3 is built from 15 residues. CDR1 and CDR2 (germline): MNHEY, SVGAGI. The CDR3 reads CASSRDSLVGYEQYF. DNA for the CDR3: TGTGCCAGCAGTAGAGACAGCCTTGTTGGCTACGAGCAGTACTTC.

The gene calls are TRBV5-1 and TRBJ2-3; 13 bases match TRBD2. From germline, CDR1 is SGHRS and CDR2 YFSETQ. The ends lost 4 bases at V and 2 bases at J; junction bases unmatched: 10. CDR3 length: 18 amino acids. CDR3 residues: CASSTSGLAGDSTDTQYF. In DNA, the CDR3 is TGCGCCAGCAGCACCTCAGGACTAGCGGGGGACTCCACAGATACGCAGTATTTT. Looking up the rest from reference TRBV5-1 and TRBJ2-3 gives the full variable domain: KAGVTQTPRYLIKTRGQQVTLSCSPISGHRSVSWYQQTPGQGLQFLFEYFSETQRNKGNFPGRFSGRQFSNSRSEMNVSTLELGDSALYLCASSTSGLAGDSTDTQYFGPGTRLTVL.

This sequence joins TRBV7-3 and TRBJ2-3; 11 nucleotides line up with TRBD2. Germline loops: CDR1 SGHTA, CDR2 FQGTGA. CDR3 size: 16 residues. V gave up 5 bases and J gave up 2 bases; unmatched junction bases: 6. The CDR3 sequence is CASSPYSGRATDTQYF. The CDR3 DNA sequence: TGTGCCAGCAGCCCATATAGCGGGAGGGCCACAGATACGCAGTATTTT.

This clone was detected once. The chain has TRBV7-9 and TRBJ2-2; weak D call: TRBD1 (6 bases). Germline-derived CDR1 and CDR2 are SEHNR and FQNEAQ (reference sequence). Trimming removed 5 bases from V and 3 bases from J, with 13 bases in between. The CDR3 runs to 15 residues. The CDR3 protein is CASSLRDTYTGELFF. The CDR3 region has the DNA TGTGCCAGCAGCCTCCGGGACACCTACACCGGGGAGCTGTTTTTT.

The chain uses TRBV28 and TRBJ1-1, with D perhaps TRBD1 (5 bases). Between the trimmed V and J ends, which lost 6 bases and 4 bases, there was a span of 12 bases. Germline assignment: CDR1 MDHEN and CDR2 SYDVKM. The CDR3 length is 13 residues. CDR3 amino acids: CASRGGAGTEAFF. In DNA form, the CDR3 reads TGTGCCAGCAGAGGAGGGGCGGGCACTGAAGCTTTCTTT.

This clone was recorded a few times. This chain links TRBV5-1 with TRBJ2-3, with 11 bases identical to TRBD1. V shed 0 bases and J 5 bases; nucleotides not matched to a gene: 5. The germline V gene encodes CDR1 SGHRS and CDR2 YFSETQ. The CDR3 is made up of 16 amino acids. CDR3 nucleotides: TGCGCCAGCAGCTTGGCCGGACAGGGGGCGGGAGATACGCAGTATTTT. The encoded protein is CASSLAGQGAGDTQYF. Drawing the rest from reference TRBV5-1 and TRBJ2-3, the complete variable domain is KAGVTQTPRYLIKTRGQQVTLSCSPISGHRSVSWYQQTPGQGLQFLFEYFSETQRNKGNFPGRFSGRQFSNSRSEMNVSTLELGDSALYLCASSLAGQGAGDTQYFGPGTRLTVL.

The chain employs TRBV10-3 and TRBJ2-1; D is possibly TRBD1 (5 bases). V lost 4 bases, J lost 9 bases, and 22 bases lay in between. This CDR3 comprises 16 residues. Germline CDR1 reads ENHRY; CDR2 reads SYGVKD. The CDR3, as DNA: TGTGCCATCAGTGGAATAGATGATAGGTTAAGGGGTGAGCAGTTCTTC. It specifies CAISGIDDRLRGEQFF.

The V and J genes are TRBV27 and TRBJ1-3; unclear D gene. Trimming took 4 bases from V and 0 from J, leaving 4 bases between them. Germline V gene lookup returns CDR1 MNHEY and CDR2 SMNVEV (reference sequence). This CDR3 has 13 amino acids. This CDR3 reads CASSYSSGNTIYF. Here the CDR3 DNA reads TGTGCCAGCAGTTACAGCTCTGGAAACACCATATATTTT.

The rearrangement links TRBV10-2 to TRBJ2-7; D remains ambiguous. Germline CDR1 WSHSY, CDR2 SAAADI. Between the trimmed V and J ends, which lost 0 bases and 6 bases, there was a span of 6 bases. The CDR3 length is 12 residues. CDR3 amino acids: CASSESRGEQYF. DNA of the CDR3: TGCGCCAGCAGTGAGTCTAGAGGCGAGCAGTACTTC.

This rearrangement joins TRBV19 to TRBJ1-5, with a weak D call TRBD1 (5 bases). Germline V gene data show CDR1 as LNHDA and CDR2 as SQIVND (reference sequence). The CDR3 sequence is 16 residues long. The ends were cut back, 4 bases at V and 2 bases at J, with 15 bases in the middle. CDR3 nucleotides: TGTGCCAGTAGTAGGCAAACGCGCAGGGGCAATCAGCCCCAGCATTTT. Translated: CASSRQTRRGNQPQHF.

Remarks on this clone: The junction shows a germline mismatch at one end, possibly a read error. The chain uses TRBV5-1 and TRBJ2-1; 7 positions agree with TRBD2. Germline-derived CDR1 and CDR2 are SGHRS and YFSETQ. This CDR3 spans 14 amino acids. CDR3 sequence: CASSSSPTSAVPVF. The DNA of the CDR3 is TGCGCCAGCAGCTCCTCTCCAACTAGCGCGGTACCGGTCTTC. The whole variable domain, remainder taken from reference TRBV5-1 and TRBJ2-1, is KAGVTQTPRYLIKTRGQQVTLSCSPISGHRSVSWYQQTPGQGLQFLFEYFSETQRNKGNFPGRFSGRQFSNSRSEMNVSTLELGDSALYLCASSSSPTSAVPVFGPGTRLTVL.

The rearrangement joins TRBV28 to TRBJ2-1; the D gene is possibly TRBD2 (6 bases). Germline CDR1 reads MDHEN; CDR2 reads SYDVKM. CDR3 length equals 15 residues. Trimming stripped 1 base from V and 5 bases from J, with 12 bases between. CDR3 nucleotides: TGTGCCAGCAGTTTATTGGGGGACTGGGACAATGAGCAGTTCTTC. This codes for CASSLLGDWDNEQFF.

The V call is TRBV13, the J call TRBJ2-4; D is possibly TRBD1 (5 bases). V lost 8 bases and J lost 0, with 17 bases in between. CDR3 size: 16 residues. The germline V gene encodes CDR1 PRHDT and CDR2 FYEKMQ (reference sequence). The CDR3 nucleotides are TGTGCCAGCTCCCCTGCGACAGATATAGCCAAAAACATTCAGTACTTC. Residues: CASSPATDIAKNIQYF.